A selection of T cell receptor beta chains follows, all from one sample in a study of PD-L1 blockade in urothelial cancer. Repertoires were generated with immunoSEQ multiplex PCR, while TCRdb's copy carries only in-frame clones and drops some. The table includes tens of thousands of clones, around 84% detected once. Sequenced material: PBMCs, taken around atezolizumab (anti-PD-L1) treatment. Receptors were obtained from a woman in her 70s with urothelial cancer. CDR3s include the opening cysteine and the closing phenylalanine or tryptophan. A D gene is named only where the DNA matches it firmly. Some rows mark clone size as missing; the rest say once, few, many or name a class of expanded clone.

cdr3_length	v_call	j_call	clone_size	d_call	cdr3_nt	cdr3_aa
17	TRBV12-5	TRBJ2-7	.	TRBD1	TGTGCTAGTGCCCTCTCCGGACAGGGAACATTAACCTACGAGCAGTACTTC	CASALSGQGTLTYEQYF
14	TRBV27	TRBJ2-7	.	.	TGTGCCAGCAGTGTACACAGGAACTCCTACGAGCAGTACTTC	CASSVHRNSYEQYF
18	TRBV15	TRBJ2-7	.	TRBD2	TGTGCCACCAGCAGAGATCCCTTTACTAGCGGGAGTTTTTACGAGCAGTACTTC	CATSRDPFTSGSFYEQYF
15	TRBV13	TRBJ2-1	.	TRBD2	TGTGCCAGCAGCTCCGGGACTAGCGGTTACAATGAGCAGTTCTTC	CASSSGTSGYNEQFF
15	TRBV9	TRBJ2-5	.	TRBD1	TGTGCCAGCAGCGCCAGACAGGGGGCGGAGGAGACCCAGTACTTC	CASSARQGAEETQYF
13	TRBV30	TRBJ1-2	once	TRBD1	TGTGCCTGGAGTGCCGGGACAGGGGATGGCCACACCTTC	CAWSAGTGDGHTF
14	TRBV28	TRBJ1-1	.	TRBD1	TGTGCCAGCAGATCACAGGGGGCGAAGACTGAAGCTTTCTTT	CASRSQGAKTEAFF
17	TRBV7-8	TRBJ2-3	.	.	TGTGCCAGCAGCCCTACATTGGGGAGGGGGAACACAGATACGCAGTATTTT	CASSPTLGRGNTDTQYF
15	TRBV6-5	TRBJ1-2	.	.	TGTGCCAGCAGTAAGCTAACTCAAGCTGCCTATGGCTACACCTTC	CASSKLTQAAYGYTF
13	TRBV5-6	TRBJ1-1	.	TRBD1	TGTGCCAGCAGCTTCAGACAGGGCTCTGAAGCTTTCTTT	CASSFRQGSEAFF
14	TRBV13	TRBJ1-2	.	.	TGTGCCAGCAGCTTAGGCAGGGTTGACTATGGCTACACCTTC	CASSLGRVDYGYTF
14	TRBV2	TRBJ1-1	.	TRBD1	TGTGCCAGTGACAGGGAAAGGCTGAACACTGAAGCTTTCTTT	CASDRERLNTEAFF
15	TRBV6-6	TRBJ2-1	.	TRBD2	TGTGCCAGCATCCCGAGCGGGGGGGCCTACAATGAGCAGTTCTTC	CASIPSGGAYNEQFF
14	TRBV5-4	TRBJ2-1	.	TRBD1	TGTGCCAGCAGCCCGGGACAGGGGCAGGACGAGCAGTTCTTC	CASSPGQGQDEQFF
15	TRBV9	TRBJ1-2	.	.	TGTGCCAGCAGCGTAGCTGACGAGGATGACTATGGCTACACCTTC	CASSVADEDDYGYTF
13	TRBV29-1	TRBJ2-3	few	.	TGCAGCGTTGTGGAGCTAGCAGGAGATACGCAGTATTTT	CSVVELAGDTQYF
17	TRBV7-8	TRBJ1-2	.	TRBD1	TGTGCCAGCAGCTTATACAACGGACAGGATACTAACTATGGCTACACCTTC	CASSLYNGQDTNYGYTF
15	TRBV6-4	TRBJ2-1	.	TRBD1	TGTGCCAGCAGTGGAGACAGGGGAGACTACAATGAGCAGTTCTTC	CASSGDRGDYNEQFF
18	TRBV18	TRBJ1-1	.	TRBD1	TGTGCCAGCTCACCACGATACGGGACAGGGGCGGTCAACACTGAAGCTTTCTTT	CASSPRYGTGAVNTEAFF
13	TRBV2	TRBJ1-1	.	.	TGTGCCAGCAAGCCTTGGTCGGACACTGAAGCTTTCTTT	CASKPWSDTEAFF
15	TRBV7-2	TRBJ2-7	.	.	TGTGCCAGCACCTCTACCCTGGGCGGGTTTTACGAGCAGTACTTC	CASTSTLGGFYEQYF
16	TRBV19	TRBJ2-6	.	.	TGTGCCACCAGTAGAAGCAGGGTCTCTGGGGCCAACGTCCTGACTTTC	CATSRSRVSGANVLTF
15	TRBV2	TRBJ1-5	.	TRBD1	TGTGCCAGCAGTGCGGGGACAGGGGTCACTCAGCCCCAGCATTTT	CASSAGTGVTQPQHF
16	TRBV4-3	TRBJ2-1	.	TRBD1	TGCGCCAGCAGCCAAGCCTACAGGGGACCCTACAATGAGCAGTTCTTC	CASSQAYRGPYNEQFF
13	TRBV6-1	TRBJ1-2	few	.	TGTGCCAGCAGTCCCCCTAGACAGGATGGCTACACCTTC	CASSPPRQDGYTF
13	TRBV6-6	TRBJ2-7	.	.	TGTGCCAGCAGTCCGGGAAAAATCTACGAGCAGTACTTC	CASSPGKIYEQYF
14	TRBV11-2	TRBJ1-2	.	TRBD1	TGTGCCAGCAGCTTAGGATTAGGGGGCCTAGGCTACACCTTC	CASSLGLGGLGYTF
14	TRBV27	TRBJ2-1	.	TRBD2	TGTGCCAGCAGTTTAAAGGGCGGGAGTAATGAGCAGTTCTTC	CASSLKGGSNEQFF
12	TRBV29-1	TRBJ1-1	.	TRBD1	TGCAGCACCCGGGACAGCATAGGTGAAGCTTTCTTT	CSTRDSIGEAFF
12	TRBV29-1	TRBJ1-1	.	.	TGCATCGCAGGGGAACGGGACACTGAAGCTTTCTTT	CIAGERDTEAFF
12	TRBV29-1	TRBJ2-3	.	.	TGCAGCGTTGAGTCAGGCACAGATACGCAGTATTTT	CSVESGTDTQYF
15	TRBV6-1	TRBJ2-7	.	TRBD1	TGTGCCAGCAGTGTTGAGACAGGGATAATCTACGAGCAGTACTTC	CASSVETGIIYEQYF
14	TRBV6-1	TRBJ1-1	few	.	TGTGCCAGCAGATACGGCCGAGCGGCAACAGAGGCTTTCTTT	CASRYGRAATEAFF
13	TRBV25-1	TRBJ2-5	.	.	TGTGCCAGCAGGGGCAGGGGGAGGGAGACCCAGTACTTC	CASRGRGRETQYF
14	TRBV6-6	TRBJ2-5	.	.	TGTGCCAGCAGTTACAGGGGGATCCAAGAGACCCAGTACTTC	CASSYRGIQETQYF
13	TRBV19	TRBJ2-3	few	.	.	CASTSDRADTQYF
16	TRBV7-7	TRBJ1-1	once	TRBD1	TGTGCCAGCAGCCCTATCCCGACAGGGGGGAACACTGAAGCTTTCTTT	CASSPIPTGGNTEAFF
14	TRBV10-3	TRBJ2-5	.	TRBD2	TGTGCCATCAAGGGACTAGCGTTCCAAGAGACCCAGTACTTC	CAIKGLAFQETQYF
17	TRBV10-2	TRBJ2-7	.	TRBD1	TGCGCCAGCACCCGGAACCTCGGGACAGGGGGTGACTACGAGCAGTACTTC	CASTRNLGTGGDYEQYF
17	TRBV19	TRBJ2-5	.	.	TGTGCCAGTAGATCCTCTCAAGGCGGTTGGTACCAAGAGACCCAGTACTTC	CASRSSQGGWYQETQYF
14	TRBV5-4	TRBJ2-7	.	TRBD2	TGTGCCAGCAGCTTGGAACTAGCGGGCTACGAGCAGTACTTC	CASSLELAGYEQYF
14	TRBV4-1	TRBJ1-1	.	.	TGCGCCAGCAGGGAAGATTGGGGAGGGACTGAAGCTTTCTTT	CASREDWGGTEAFF
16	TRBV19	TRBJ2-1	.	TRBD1	TGTGCCAGTAGGTACAACCAGGGGGCCCTCGGAGGTGAGCAGTTCTTC	CASRYNQGALGGEQFF
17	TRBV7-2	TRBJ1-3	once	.	TGTGCCAGCAGCTTAGTGAGCGGGGCAAGCTCTGGAAACACCATATATTTT	CASSLVSGASSGNTIYF
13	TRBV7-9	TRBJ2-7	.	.	TGTGCCAGCAGCTACGACAGGTTCTACGAGCAGTACTTC	CASSYDRFYEQYF